Reported below is one T cell receptor (beta chain). No antigen is known for it. A multiplex PCR was run with 60 Vbeta primers and 13 Jbeta primers. The table came from immunoSEQ multiplex PCR; TCRdb's copy has only in-frame clones and leaves some out. The repertoire holds around 140,000 clones, with approximately 80% as singletons. This entry belongs to a study of cytomegalovirus exposure and HLA in healthy donors. V lost 0 bases, J lost 5 bases, and 9 bases stayed unmatched. This CDR3 is 17 amino acids long. The V gene's germline CDR1 is SGHRS and CDR2 YFSETQ. General study findings and limits: For cytomegalovirus status, the classifier reportedly gave diagnoses with high specificity and sensitivity. The authors judged a highly shared variant cluster likely a sequencing artifact.

The source material was PBMCs. This chain uses TRBV5-1 with TRBJ2-3; TRBD2 matches 10 bases. The sequence came from a man in his fifties in good health and CMV-seronegative. The CDR3 DNA reads TGCGCCAGCAGCTTGGGGCTAGCGGGAGATCGAAGAGATACGCAGTATTTT. Protein: CASSLGLAGDRRDTQYF.